This T cell receptor beta chain was identified in a study of CD8 T cells in Susac syndrome. Reverse transcription used roughly 0.45 to 1 ug RNA and random hexamers. TCRdb reanalysed the immunoSEQ multiplex PCR reads using MiXCR and keeps one entry per CDR3 protein. The repertoire includes just over 300,000 distinct CDR3 sequences, roughly 94% of them detected once, and roughly 0.059% sits in the top ten. Trimming stripped 4 bases from V and 4 bases from J, with 13 bases between. Germline V lookup: CDR1 SEHNR, CDR2 FQNEAQ (reference sequence). This CDR3 is built from 14 residues. The source material was CD4+ T cells from PBMCs. The TCR was taken from a human donor with multiple sclerosis. The V call is TRBV7-9, the J call TRBJ1-1; tentatively, D is TRBD1 (5 bases). CDR3 loop: CASSYPAGRTEAFF. The CDR3 nucleotides are TGTGCCAGCAGCTACCCCGCGGGGCGCACTGAAGCTTTCTTT. The full variable domain, rest sourced from reference TRBV7-9 and TRBJ1-1, is DTGVSQNPRHKITKRGQNVTFRCDPISEHNRLYWYRQTLGQGPEFLTYFQNEAQLEKSRLLSDRFSAERPKGSFSTLEIQRTEQGDSAMYLCASSYPAGRTEAFFGQGTRLTVV.